This T cell receptor (beta chain) comes out of a study of OX40 agonist ivuxolimab in advanced cancers. Germline lookup yields CDR1 SNHLY and CDR2 FYNNEI. The ends were cut back, 4 bases at V and 0 bases at J, with 7 bases in the middle. The CDR3 totals 14 residues. Profiled with immunoSEQ multiplex PCR; TCRdb holds only in-frame clones, not every one. The table records about 80,000 clones, just over 90% of them present only once. The clonotype comes from an adult with an advanced solid tumor such as melanoma, head and neck, liver or kidney cancer. The gene calls are TRBV2 and TRBJ1-5; D unresolved. The sequencing used CD4+ or CD8+ T cells sorted from blood, collected in a trial of the OX40 agonist ivuxolimab. CDR3 region: CASSGGISNQPQHF. The CDR3 DNA reads TGTGCCAGCAGTGGTGGGATTAGCAATCAGCCCCAGCATTTT. The whole variable domain, remainder taken from reference TRBV2 and TRBJ1-5, is EPEVTQTPSHQVTQMGQEVILRCVPISNHLYFYWYRQILGQKVEFLVSFYNNEISEKSEIFDDQFSVERPDGSNFTLKIRSTKLEDSAMYFCASSGGISNQPQHFGDGTRLSIL.